One TCR beta chain is described in this entry. The target antigen is unknown. The data were taken from a study of cytomegalovirus exposure and HLA in healthy donors. Study-wide results and limits: The authors enumerated roughly 160 TCR beta chains as linked to cytomegalovirus. Most TCR sequences showed up rarely, but some public TCRs showed up in many donors. Under in vitro conditions, a few CMV-associated chains were confirmed as specific for CMV antigens.

The donors were in the approximately 120-subject validation cohort; that cohort was separate from the approximately 670-subject first cohort. Here immunoSEQ multiplex PCR was the method, and the copy in TCRdb shows in-frame clones only, minus some. The table has 250,000 or so clones, around nine tenths seen once. The CDR3 is 17 residues long. The J segment lost 2 bases and the V segment lost 4 bases, leaving 9 bases of the junction unmatched. The germline gives CDR1 MNHEY, CDR2 SMNVEV (reference sequence). The J gene is TRBJ2-3, the V gene TRBV27, with 10 bases fitting TRBD2. The sample consisted of PBMCs. The sequence came from a man between 18 and 35 years old in good health and CMV-seronegative. The CDR3 DNA sequence: TGTGCCAGCAGTTCCCCCGCACTAGCGGGGTACACAGATACGCAGTATTTT. This translates into CASSSPALAGYTDTQYF.